This TCR beta chain was found in a study of T cell responses to AZD1222 COVID-19 vaccine (dated by TCRdb to about 2021). Broadly, across the study: AZD1222 recipients with second doses at about 4 weeks or about 12 weeks were pooled, because spike-specific TCR depth and breadth did not differ between schedules. TCR sequencing was performed for 230 to 250 trial participants, of whom about 200 were given two doses of AZD1222 and around 26 were given two doses of MenACWY control vaccine. Enrollment into the trials was organized by age into subgroups of 18-55, 56-69 and 70-plus years, and those subgroups contained roughly 150, 30 and 60 TCR-sequenced participants, respectively. Overall study outcomes, separate from this receptor: CD4 TCRs associated with the vaccine covered the entire spike protein, and the dominant responses were in regions 160-218 and 743-854. Conclusions about previously exposed vaccinees are limited because only six or seven AZD1222 recipients were SARS-CoV-2 seropositive at baseline. Nearly half of unique spike-specific TCRs reportedly recognized epitopes outside regions mutated in the B.1.351 and B.1.1.7 variants. The 56-69-year group was small, and its depth increase did not reach significance, likely because of low power. Because no day 14 peak-response samples were available, the repertoires could be characterized only after the peak T cell response. After two AZD1222 doses, spike-specific TCR breadth and depth were significantly higher than at day 0 and than in MenACWY recipients. Participants were mostly white British and included more females than males, and it was suggested by the authors that clonal diversity may have been underestimated.

The sample's time point label, in plain terms: baseline before first vaccination. Vaccinee samples came from UK trials COV001 and COV002, including a single-blind randomized controlled phase 2/3 trial of AZD1222 (ChAdOx1 nCoV-19) in healthy adults. For TCRbeta chain sequencing, PBMC samples were collected from trial participants at day 0 and at day 28 after the second dose. A word on this clone: The antigen it recognizes is unknown. One base away there is no much larger clone; base qualities are not given.

The germline V gene (reference sequence) sets CDR1 to GTSNPN and CDR2 to SVGIG. Trimming costs V 2 bases and J 5 bases, and their ends lie 12 bases apart. From the cysteine up to the phenylalanine, the CDR3 has a length of 13 residues. Only the CDR3 region is kept as DNA, spanning 39 bases read in frame from base 1. The CDR3 regions of human TCRbeta chains were analyzed by immunosequencing. As for how the authors treated the data: TCRs in the repertoires were compared against a reference library of SARS-CoV-2-specific TCRs that had been generated with the MIRA antigen-specificity platform. Breadth was defined as the fraction of unique TCRs that were SARS-CoV-2-associated. Depth was defined as the fraction of total T cells that were SARS-CoV-2-associated. Using the MIRA data, each spike-specific TCR was mapped to the spike region that the TCR reacts to and placed in a CD4 or CD8 class. Log10-transformed breadth and depth values were compared by one-way ANOVA with Sidak's multiple comparisons tests. TCRdb holds this immuneACCESS table with in-frame rearrangements only. Some clones are missing; in checked studies, unresolved V genes explain under half, and the rest has no known cause. The V and J calls and the clone size are those of that table, but D and trimming were determined from the DNA. The sample contains about 180,000 clones, around 90% of them found a single time. Less than 3% of the sample goes to the ten largest clones.

The sample was peripheral blood, taken on day 0 of AZD1222 vaccination. The TCR originated in an adult in good health. In this chain, TRBV30 is recombined with TRBJ2-5, with a weak D call of TRBD2 (5 bases match). This receptor has the CDR3 CAWSLAKGETQYF. The sequenced DNA: TGTGCCTGGAGTTTAGCGAAGGGTGAGACCCAGTACTTC.